This TCR beta chain comes out of a study of molecular identifiers for immune sequencing clone quantification (dated by TCRdb to between 2017 and 2018). Study-wide context: For a replicate experiment, RNA from about 20,000 or 100,000 naive CD8 T cells was divided into five aliquots, of which four were sequenced. This methods study benchmarked molecular-identifier clustering-based TCR repertoire sequencing (MIDCIRS) and TCR RNA copy counting, using CD8 T cells to do so. The paper as a whole reports these results and caveats: Highly expanded clone sizes could be underestimated because identical TCR molecules may share a barcode. Even against a background of about 960,000 naive CD8 T cells, spiked-in Jurkat TCR RNA amounting to a single cell's worth was reported to be detectable. When barcode sub-clustering was left out, chimeric consensus sequences inflated TCR diversity, with chimeras reaching as high as 47%. Modeling gave around 2.7 recovered TCR RNA copies per cell versus about 10 by digital PCR, implying approximately 30% capture efficiency. In CMV-specific effector cells, clones with more than 20 RNA copies accounted for over 97% of molecules, whereas in naive cells such clones accounted for under 1%.

Naive CD8 T cells, defined as CD8+CD4-CCR7+CD45RA+, were FACS-sorted into RLT Plus buffer on a BD FACSAria II. To compare sensitivity, a portion of naive CD8 T cell RNA was divided equally between MIDCIRS and a Smart-seq2-style 5'RACE protocol. Enrichment of CD8 T cells was done with RosetteSep CD8+ T Cell Enrichment Cocktail plus Ficoll-Paque, and ACK red cell lysis came afterward. The CDR3 sequence holds 12 residues, the cysteine and phenylalanine included. The sequence is cut down to CDR3 DNA, 36 bases in frame from base 1. V was cut back by 1 base and J by 13 bases, leaving a gap of 14 bases between them. CDR1 and CDR2 are drawn from the germline V gene (reference sequence): DFQATT, SNEGSKA. This clonotype came up many times. Its antigen remains undetermined. One base away there is no much larger clone; base qualities are not given. Library preparation employed PCR. Sequenced on an Illumina MiSeq. The Qiagen AllPrep DNA/RNA kit was used to purify total RNA. Before any analysis, reads coming from multiple sequencing runs of the same library were combined into one pool. Per the source publication's procedure: Only reads with exact TCR constant sequence were kept, trimmed to 150 nt, and grouped by their 12-nt molecular barcodes. Within each barcode group, reads were sub-clustered at a 15% Levenshtein threshold, and quality-weighted consensus sequences were built per RNA molecule. Non-functional sequences were discarded, and so were lower-count sequences lying one edit away from another sequence. Barcode sub-clusters with fewer than 20% of the maximum read count were removed, based on fitting two negative binomial distributions. The raw public reads went through TCRdb reprocessing: fastp at Q25, MiXCR clone calling, in-frame beta chains kept. Merged by CDR3 protein, the rows form single entries marked with the most common genes and DNA. These V and J calls rely on TCRdb rather than the paper's analysis. The sample table records 15,000 to 20,000 distinct CDR3 sequences; about a fifth of these occur just once. Around 6.4% of the sample is in the top ten clones.

The material sequenced was naive CD8+ T cells from blood, with Jurkat cell RNA spiked in. The cell subset or site label for this specimen denotes: FACS-sorted CD8+CD4-CCR7+CD45RA+ naive T cells. The V and J genes are TRBV20-1 and TRBJ2-4; the D gene is not confidently resolved. The sequence was collected from a human donor in good health. Some libraries in this study had Jurkat cell RNA spiked in. The CDR3 protein is CSARAGSEGQYF. The sequenced DNA is TGCAGTGCTAGAGCTGGGTCTGAAGGCCAGTACTTC.